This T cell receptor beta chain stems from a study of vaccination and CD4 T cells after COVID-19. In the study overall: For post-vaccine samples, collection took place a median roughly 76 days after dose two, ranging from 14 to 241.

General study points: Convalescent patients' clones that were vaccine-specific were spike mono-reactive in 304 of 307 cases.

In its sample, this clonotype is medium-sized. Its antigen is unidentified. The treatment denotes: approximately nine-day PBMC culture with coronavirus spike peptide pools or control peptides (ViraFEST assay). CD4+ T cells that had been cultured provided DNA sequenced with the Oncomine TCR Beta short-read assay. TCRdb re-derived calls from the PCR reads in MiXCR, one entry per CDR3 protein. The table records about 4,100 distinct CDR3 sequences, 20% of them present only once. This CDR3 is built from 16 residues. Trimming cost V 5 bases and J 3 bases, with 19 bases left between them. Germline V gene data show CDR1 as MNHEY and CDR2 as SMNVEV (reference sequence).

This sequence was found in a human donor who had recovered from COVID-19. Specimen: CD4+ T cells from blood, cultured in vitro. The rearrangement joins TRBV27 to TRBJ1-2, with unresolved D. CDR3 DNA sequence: TGTGCCAGCAGTCCGATGGACCACCCGCCGGACTATGGCTACACCTTC. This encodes CASSPMDHPPDYGYTF.